This entry concerns a single TCR beta chain. This clone has a handful of counts. It lacks a known antigen. The record has no base qualities; no much larger clone is one base away. Using the deep immunoSEQ assay, multiplex PCR amplified TCR CDR3 regions from genomic DNA. For each cell subset, the extracted genomic DNA was distributed evenly across all wells of several immunoSEQ 96-well plates, and each plate served as one replicate. Each replicate PCR for sorted subsets received roughly 0.2 ug genomic DNA, equal to about 30,000 T cell genomes. The purified libraries were quantified using a Qubit 3.0 fluorometer, sized with a Bioanalyzer 2100, and then quantified again using the KAPA Library Quantification kit. A separate single-read 150-cycle Illumina NextSeq 550 flow cell was used to sequence each immunoSEQ 96-well plate. Concerning the study's data processing: Because the immunoSEQ output included only junctional sequences and no quality scores, the filtering could not be the same as the filtering used for full-length reads. Sequences were annotated with PyIR, a Python wrapper for IgBLAST v1.9, using IMGT germline references to assign V/J genes and CDR3. Reads with weak V/J assignments (E-value above 1e-6), missing CDR3, stop codons, out-of-frame junctions, or ambiguous translated residues were removed. A V3J clonotype was defined by an identical inferred V gene, J gene, and CDR3 amino acid sequence. To compute the percentage overlap between repertoires, the number of shared unique clonotypes was divided by the size of the smaller repertoire. Repertoire richness was assessed with RTK rarefaction, the Chao1 estimator, and Recon v2.1 estimates of unobserved clonotypes. OLGA was used to compute generation probabilities for all TCRbeta clonotypes that the gDNA method yielded from a few donors. This is the immuneACCESS table as TCRdb keeps it, with only in-frame sequences that have V and J called. A part of the clones is gone; compared with another copy, unresolved V genes explain less than half, and the rest is unexplained. V and J calls plus clone size are reproduced from that table; the DNA served to infer D and trimming. The sample table lists 2,500,000 or so clones, around 93% of them with a count of one. The top ten clones comprise around 0.38% of the sample.

The data are from a study of shared clonotypes between healthy human individuals (dated by TCRdb to 2019 to 2021). About the investigation overall: A few men and two women, aged 18 to 49 years, made up the cohort. For each donor, CD4 naive and CD4 memory were each given three plates, CD8 naive was given two plates, and CD8 memory was given one plate. The study deeply sequenced blood TCR repertoires of about five healthy adults to estimate repertoire size and the extent of clonotype sharing between individuals. To increase sequencing depth and limit assay-specific biases, different laboratories used diverse techniques to prepare libraries and sequence TCR repertoires. Between about 0.8 and 8.9 billion PBMCs per donor were obtained by leukapheresis. What the authors observed across the whole study: Larger estimated clonotype richness was generally found for naive subsets than for memory subsets. The small number of donors limited the genetic and exposure-history diversity represented. Based on pairwise subsampling, the degree of clonotype sharing among donors was expected to be affected by sequencing depth. Even with the large sequencing depth, rarefaction of the sorted-subset datasets indicated that sequencing was incomplete. When a few donors were compared, the shared fraction of clonotypes was approximately 5% for naive CD4, around 3.5% for naive CD8, 2% to 2.5% for memory CD4, and 0.4% for memory CD8. Clonotypes shared by all four sorted-subset donors showed higher generation probabilities than non-shared clonotypes. Sampling was restricted to blood, and TCR repertoires in tissues likely differ from the TCR repertoires found in blood.

The donors were healthy, HIV-negative adults who had no recently reported acute infections or vaccinations. Every donor was a Caucasian adult residing in Nashville, Tennessee, USA. CD4+ T cells were enriched by magnetic negative selection; naive cells were then positively selected on CD45RA, and the negative fraction formed the memory subset. After blood collection by leukapheresis, PBMCs were isolated using Ficoll-Histopaque density gradient centrifugation and then cryopreserved in the vapor phase of liquid nitrogen. Analytical flow cytometry was used to check the purity and quantity of each magnetically sorted T cell population. From each sorted fraction, genomic DNA was isolated and quantified by UV absorbance on a Nanodrop 2000c. The clonotype comes from a young man in good health. Some clones in this sample may be carry-over from other donors' samples. The specimen was naive CD4+ T cells from PBMCs. Per the publication, the cell subset or site label means: CD45RA+ positively selected.

The DNA reads TGTGCCAGCAGTGATTTAACAAGGGCTGAAGCTTTCTTT. Protein translation: CASSDLTRAEAFF. This sequence uses TRBV25-1 and TRBJ1-1; no D gene is confidently identified. V and J lose 3 bases and 6 bases, and a span of 11 bases separates them. There are 13 amino acids in the CDR3, from cysteine to phenylalanine inclusive. Just the 39-base CDR3 DNA is kept, in frame starting at base 1. Taken from the germline V gene, the CDR1 and CDR2 loops are MGHDK and SYGVNS.